Shown below are 9 T cell receptor beta chains from a single sample sequenced in a study of OX40 agonist ivuxolimab in advanced cancers. Sequencing used immunoSEQ multiplex PCR; TCRdb keeps in-frame clones, though not all of them. The sample holds approximately 57,000 clones, 80% to 90% seen once. This specimen consisted of CD4+ or CD8+ T cells sorted from blood, obtained in a trial of the OX40 agonist ivuxolimab. The receptors were gathered from an adult with an advanced solid tumor such as melanoma, head and neck, liver or kidney cancer.

The chain has TRBV7-9 and TRBJ1-1; D not resolved. CDR3 size: 13 residues. Trimming removed 2 bases from V and 5 bases from J, with 9 bases in between. Germline lookup yields CDR1 SEHNR and CDR2 FQNEAQ (reference sequence). CDR3 in DNA: TGTGCCAGCAGCTTATCGGTTGAAACTGAAGCTTTCTTT. Translating it yields CASSLSVETEAFF.

The chain carries TRBV11-2 and TRBJ2-7; 9 positions match TRBD2. Germline V CDR1 and CDR2: SGHAT, FQNNGV. V lost 5 bases and J lost 2; bases outside the gene matches: 7. There are 15 residues in the CDR3. The CDR3 is CASSLGTSSTYEQYF. The CDR3 nucleotides read TGTGCCAGCAGCCTAGGGACTAGCTCAACCTACGAGCAGTACTTC. The complete variable domain, with remaining parts taken from reference TRBV11-2 and TRBJ2-7, reads EAGVAQSPRYKIIEKRQSVAFWCNPISGHATLYWYQQILGQGPKLLIQFQNNGVVDDSQLPKDRFSAERLKGVDSTLKIQPAKLEDSAVYLCASSLGTSSTYEQYFGPGTRLTVT.

The rearrangement joins TRBV19 to TRBJ1-3; D is ambiguous. Trimming took off 7 bases at V and 0 bases at J, with 16 bases between the two ends. Per germline, CDR1 LNHDA and CDR2 SQIVND (reference sequence). The CDR3 contains 16 residues. This CDR3 is CASTPRVGISGNTIYF. The CDR3, as DNA: TGTGCCAGTACCCCGAGGGTGGGGATCTCTGGAAACACCATATATTTT.

This clone is a singleton in its sample. This chain uses TRBV5-5 with TRBJ2-1; the D gene is possibly TRBD2 (5 bases). Germline CDR1 SGHKS, CDR2 YYEKEE (reference sequence). V lost 3 bases to trimming and J lost 2 bases, with 6 bases between them. The CDR3 length is 13 residues. Here the CDR3 reads CASSSGAYNEQFF. In DNA, the CDR3 is TGTGCCAGCAGCTCCGGGGCCTACAATGAGCAGTTCTTC.

This sequence joins TRBV7-2 and TRBJ2-1, with TRBD2 matching 8 bases. CDR3 length: 17 residues. In germline, CDR1 is SGHTA, CDR2 FQGNSA. After removal of 4 bases from V and 9 bases from J, the junction contained 17 bases not matched to a gene. The CDR3 region is CASSSSRWAGGAGEQFF. CDR3 nucleotide sequence: TGTGCCAGCAGCTCAAGTCGTTGGGCGGGAGGAGCCGGTGAGCAGTTCTTC. Supplemented by reference TRBV7-2 and TRBJ2-1, the full variable domain reads GAGVSQSPSNKVTEKGKDVELRCDPISGHTALYWYRQSLGQGLEFLIYFQGNSAPDKSGLPSDRFSAERTGGSVSTLTIQRTQQEDSAVYLCASSSSRWAGGAGEQFFGPGTRLTVL.

V usage is TRBV5-5 and J usage is TRBJ2-2; 9 bases are shared with TRBD1. V trimming: 5 bases; J trimming: 3 bases; junction bases outside the gene matches: 11. Germline assignment: CDR1 SGHKS and CDR2 YYEKEE (reference sequence). CDR3 size: 17 residues. The CDR3 region is CASRHNRRQGDTGELFF. Here the CDR3 DNA reads TGTGCCAGCAGACACAACCGAAGACAGGGGGACACCGGGGAGCTGTTTTTT.

This chain uses TRBV6-1 with TRBJ2-1, with 9 positions matching TRBD1. This CDR3 has 18 amino acids. J was trimmed by 5 bases and V by 4 bases; bases with no gene match: 15. The V gene's germline CDR1 is MNHNS and CDR2 SASEGT. In DNA, the CDR3 is TGTGCCAGCAGTGCCACAGGGGGCGCCGAGGGCCGCGACAATGAGCAGTTCTTC. Its protein is CASSATGGAEGRDNEQFF.

In its sample, this clone was seen a few times. V is TRBV5-6 and J is TRBJ1-2; D uncertain. This CDR3 is built from 14 residues. Between the trimmed V and J ends, which lost 4 bases and 3 bases, there was a span of 13 bases. CDR1 is SGHDT and CDR2 is YYEEEE in the germline V gene. As DNA, the CDR3 is TGTGCCAGCAGCGTGAAAAGGAGGGACTATGGCTACACCTTC. This codes for CASSVKRRDYGYTF. Variable domain in full (rest from reference TRBV5-6 and TRBJ1-2): DAGVTQSPTHLIKTRGQQVTLRCSPKSGHDTVSWYQQALGQGPQFIFQYYEEEERQRGNFPDRFSGHQFPNYSSELNVNALLLGDSALYLCASSVKRRDYGYTFGSGTRLTVV.

This clone was found a few times. V is TRBV5-1 and J is TRBJ2-7; weak D call: TRBD2 (5 bases). The CDR3 is 15 residues long. Germline V gene lookup returns CDR1 SGHRS and CDR2 YFSETQ. The V gene lost 2 bases and the J gene lost 3 bases, with 15 bases spanning the gap. The CDR3 bases are TGCGCCAGCAGCTTAGAGCGAACCGGGAACTACGAGCAGTACTTC. Translation: CASSLERTGNYEQYF.